The 22 T cell receptor beta chains below come from one sample, sequenced in a study of cytomegalovirus exposure and HLA in healthy donors. Primers: 60 Vbeta forward and 13 Jbeta reverse. Only in-frame clones appear in the TCRdb table, and some are missing; sequencing was by immunoSEQ multiplex PCR. Of about 120,000 clones in the sample, about 68% were seen once. The source material was PBMCs. Every receptor here comes from a woman aged 40 to 50 in good health and CMV-seropositive.

The chain employs TRBV4-1 and TRBJ2-3, with TRBD2 matching over 7 bases. V was clipped by 3 bases and J by 0 bases; unmatched bases: 9. This CDR3 contains 17 residues. Per germline, CDR1 MGHRA and CDR2 YSYEKL. CDR3 sequence (DNA): TGCGCCAGCAGCCAGACGGGAGGTACACTCAGCACAGATACGCAGTATTTT. Protein: CASSQTGGTLSTDTQYF.

This chain joins TRBV6-4 and TRBJ1-6, with unresolved D. Trimming left V 6 bases short and J 10 bases short, with 13 bases between. The CDR3 totals 13 residues. Germline CDR1 reads MRHNA; CDR2 reads SNTAGT. CDR3: CASRGVAYSPLHF. The CDR3 DNA follows: TGTGCCAGCAGGGGAGTTGCCTACTCACCCCTCCACTTT.

The gene calls are TRBV6-4 and TRBJ2-1, with D maybe TRBD2 (5 bases). In germline, CDR1 is MRHNA, CDR2 SNTAGT. This CDR3 region has 15 residues. Trimming took 4 bases from V and 0 from J, leaving 10 bases between them. The DNA of the CDR3 is TGTGCCAGCAGTGCGGGTAGCGCCTCCTACAATGAGCAGTTCTTC. This translates into CASSAGSASYNEQFF.

The chain has TRBV9 and TRBJ2-4; possibly TRBD1 for D (5 bases). CDR3 length: 16 amino acids. V lost 0 bases to trimming and J lost 2 bases, with 12 bases between them. The germline gives CDR1 SGDLS, CDR2 YYNGEE. The CDR3 nucleotides read TGTGCCAGCAGCGTAGAGGGCAGGGAACCCAAAAACATTCAGTACTTC. Residues: CASSVEGREPKNIQYF.

This clone has just a few counts. The chain uses TRBV9 and TRBJ2-5; 14 bases match TRBD2. The V gene end was trimmed by 3 bases and the J gene end by 4 bases; junction bases not matched to a gene: 5. The CDR3 consists of 16 residues. Germline V lookup: CDR1 SGDLS, CDR2 YYNGEE. The CDR3 coding sequence is TGTGCCAGCAGCGGGGGACTAGCGGGAGTTGCAGAGACCCAGTACTTC. This sequence encodes CASSGGLAGVAETQYF.

This clone has only a few counts. Other DNA sequences from this sample encode an identical CDR3 as well. The chain carries TRBV15 and TRBJ1-4, with unresolved D. Germline V gene data show CDR1 as LNHNV and CDR2 as YYDKDF (reference sequence). The V end was cut by 2 bases, the J end by 0 bases, with 7 bases between. The CDR3 totals 15 residues. The CDR3 protein is CATSRQAATNEKLFF. The DNA of the CDR3 is TGTGCCACCAGCAGACAGGCTGCAACTAATGAAAAACTGTTTTTT.

Only a few counts were recorded for this clone. The gene calls are TRBV19 and TRBJ1-1; maybe TRBD1 (5 bases). This CDR3 region has 11 residues. Trimming pared 7 bases from V and 8 bases from J, leaving 11 bases between. CDR1 and CDR2 from the germline V gene are LNHDA and SQIVND (reference sequence). This CDR3 reads CASTTGPEAFF. CDR3 nucleotides: TGTGCCAGTACCACAGGCCCCGAAGCTTTCTTT.

V is TRBV19 and J is TRBJ2-5, with 13 positions matching TRBD2. The germline V gene encodes CDR1 LNHDA and CDR2 SQIVND (reference sequence). With 3 bases clipped from V and 3 bases from J, the junction kept 7 bases outside the gene matches. The CDR3 loop spans 17 amino acids. This CDR3 reads CASSIGFGLAGEETQYF. The CDR3 region has the DNA TGTGCCAGTAGTATTGGTTTCGGACTAGCGGGAGAAGAGACCCAGTACTTC.

This clone was seen a few times. This sequence joins TRBV29-1 and TRBJ2-1; 8 bases map to TRBD2. CDR3 size: 14 residues. The J segment lost 6 bases and the V segment lost 4 bases, leaving 8 bases of the junction unmatched. Germline values: CDR1 SQVTM, CDR2 ANQGSEA. CDR3 DNA: TGCAGCGTTGTTGGGCTAGCGGGTTTCAATGAGCAGTTCTTC. Protein product: CSVVGLAGFNEQFF.

This clone was seen only once. This sequence joins TRBV5-1 and TRBJ1-2; D perhaps matches TRBD1 (6 bases). The germline V gene encodes CDR1 SGHRS and CDR2 YFSETQ. This CDR3 comprises 16 residues. With 3 bases removed from V and 8 bases from J, the gap between germline ends came to 23 bases. CDR3 region: CASSSRDVTGFGGYTF. In nucleotides, the CDR3 is TGCGCCAGCAGCTCCCGGGATGTGACAGGATTTGGCGGCTACACCTTC.

This clone has only one observation. The rearrangement uses TRBV5-4 and TRBJ2-1; the match to TRBD2 covers 7 bases. This CDR3 comprises 15 residues. Germline assignment: CDR1 SGHNT and CDR2 YYREEE (reference sequence). After removal of 3 bases from V and 1 base from J, the junction contained 4 bases not matched to a gene. The CDR3 DNA reads as TGTGCCAGCAGCTCCGGACTAGTTTCCTACAATGAGCAGTTCTTC. It yields the protein CASSSGLVSYNEQFF. Together with reference TRBV5-4 and TRBJ2-1, the CDR3 gives the full variable domain: ETGVTQSPTHLIKTRGQQVTLRCSSQSGHNTVSWYQQALGQGPQFIFQYYREEENGRGNFPPRFSGLQFPNYSSELNVNALELDDSALYLCASSSGLVSYNEQFFGPGTRLTVL.

This chain uses TRBV10-3 with TRBJ1-5, with 8 positions matching TRBD1. The CDR3 spans 16 residues. Germline V gene data show CDR1 as ENHRY and CDR2 as SYGVKD. V shed 2 bases, J shed 2 bases, and the junction held 5 bases outside the gene matches. The CDR3 region is CAISEGQGQGNQPQHF. Written as DNA, the CDR3 is TGTGCCATCAGTGAGGGACAGGGCCAAGGCAATCAGCCCCAGCATTTT.

V gene TRBV6-5 combines with J gene TRBJ1-1; a weak D match, TRBD1 (5 bases). Germline lookup yields CDR1 MNHEY and CDR2 SVGAGI. This CDR3 contains 14 residues. Between the trimmed V and J ends, which lost 4 bases and 0 bases, there was a span of 9 bases. The DNA of the CDR3 is TGTGCCAGCAGTTTTAGCAGGGTGAACACTGAAGCTTTCTTT. Translated: CASSFSRVNTEAFF.

The J gene is TRBJ2-3, the V gene TRBV28; D possibly corresponds to TRBD1 (6 bases). Germline V CDR1 and CDR2: MDHEN, SYDVKM. V lost 7 bases, J lost 1 base, and 18 bases lay in between. This CDR3 contains 16 residues. CDR3 sequence: CASTQAGVGGTDTQYF. The CDR3 DNA reads as TGTGCCAGCACCCAGGCAGGGGTGGGTGGCACAGATACGCAGTATTTT. The full variable domain, with the rest looked up from reference TRBV28 and TRBJ2-3, is DVKVTQSSRYLVKRTGEKVFLECVQDMDHENMFWYRQDPGLGLRLIYFSYDVKMKEKGDIPEGYSVSREKKERFSLILESASTNQTSMYLCASTQAGVGGTDTQYFGPGTRLTVL.

This rearrangement joins TRBV9 to TRBJ2-7; 7 nucleotides line up with TRBD2. Germline CDR1 and CDR2: SGDLS and YYNGEE. The CDR3 runs to 14 residues. V shed 0 bases and J 3 bases; nucleotides not matched to a gene: 3. CDR3 bases: TGTGCCAGCAGCGTAGCTTGGACTAGCTACGAGCAGTACTTC. Protein sequence: CASSVAWTSYEQYF.

V is TRBV28 and J is TRBJ2-3; D is unclear. The CDR3 loop spans 14 amino acids. V lost 5 bases to trimming and J lost 6 bases, with 15 bases between them. Germline values: CDR1 MDHEN, CDR2 SYDVKM. CDR3: CASSLSILEDTQYF. In DNA, the CDR3 is TGTGCCAGCAGTCTATCAATACTGGAGGATACGCAGTATTTT. The entire variable domain, with the rest obtained from reference TRBV28 and TRBJ2-3, is as follows: DVKVTQSSRYLVKRTGEKVFLECVQDMDHENMFWYRQDPGLGLRLIYFSYDVKMKEKGDIPEGYSVSREKKERFSLILESASTNQTSMYLCASSLSILEDTQYFGPGTRLTVL.

The chain is built from TRBV7-3 and TRBJ2-1, with 11 bases aligning to TRBD2. V gave up 3 bases and J gave up 13 bases; unmatched junction bases: 5. Germline V CDR1 and CDR2: SGHTA, FQGTGA. The CDR3 spans 13 residues. DNA for the CDR3: TGTGCCAGCAGCTTCGGGACTAGCGGAATACAGTTCTTC. As protein: CASSFGTSGIQFF.

This chain links TRBV30 with TRBJ1-1; 7 positions agree with TRBD1. CDR1 is GTSNPN and CDR2 is SVGIG in the germline V gene (reference sequence). The CDR3 has 12 amino acids. The ends lost 5 bases at V and 4 bases at J; junction bases unmatched: 4. CDR3 coding DNA: TGTGCCTGGTCACAGGGGCTCACTGAAGCTTTCTTT. Protein product: CAWSQGLTEAFF.

The J gene is TRBJ2-3, the V gene TRBV28; no clear D. Trimming took 6 bases from V and 1 from J, leaving 8 bases between them. The CDR3 runs to 13 residues. In germline, CDR1 is MDHEN, CDR2 SYDVKM. CDR3: CASRSIGTDTQYF. As DNA, the CDR3 is TGTGCCAGCAGAAGCATAGGCACAGATACGCAGTATTTT.

J is TRBJ1-5 and V is TRBV27; TRBD1 aligns across 7 bases. After removal of 4 bases from V and 6 bases from J, the junction contained 3 bases not matched to a gene. Germline CDR1 MNHEY, CDR2 SMNVEV (reference sequence). The CDR3 has 13 residues. In nucleotides, the CDR3 is TGTGCCAGCAGTTGGTCAGGGGGTCAGCCCCAGCATTTT. Translated, it gives CASSWSGGQPQHF.

The gene calls are TRBV28 and TRBJ1-2, with 7 positions matching TRBD1. The V segment lost 6 bases and the J segment 5 bases; nucleotides outside the gene matches: 6. This CDR3 has 13 residues. From germline, CDR1 is MDHEN and CDR2 SYDVKM. The CDR3 spells CASSPGGSYGYTF. For the CDR3, the DNA is TGTGCCAGCAGCCCAGGGGGATCGTATGGCTACACCTTC.

This rearrangement joins TRBV7-2 to TRBJ2-7; TRBD1 matches at 7 bases. This CDR3 spans 14 amino acids. Germline CDR1 is SGHTA and CDR2 is FQGNSA. V shed 2 bases and J 4 bases; nucleotides not matched to a gene: 5. The CDR3 region has the DNA TGTGCCAGCAGCTTAATACAGGGGAATTACGAGCAGTACTTC. This encodes CASSLIQGNYEQYF.